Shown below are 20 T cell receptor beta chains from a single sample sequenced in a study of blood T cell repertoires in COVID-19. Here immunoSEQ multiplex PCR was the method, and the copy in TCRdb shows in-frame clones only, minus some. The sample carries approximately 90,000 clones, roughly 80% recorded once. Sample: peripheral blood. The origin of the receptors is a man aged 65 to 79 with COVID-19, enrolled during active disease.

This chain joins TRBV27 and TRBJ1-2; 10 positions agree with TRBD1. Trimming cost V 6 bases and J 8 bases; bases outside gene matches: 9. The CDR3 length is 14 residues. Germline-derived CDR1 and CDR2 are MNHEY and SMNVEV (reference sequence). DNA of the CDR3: TGTGCCAGCAGCTCAGGGACAGGGGTGAGAGGCTACACCTTC. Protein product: CASSSGTGVRGYTF.

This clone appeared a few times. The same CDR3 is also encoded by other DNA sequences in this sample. The CDR3 nucleotides are TGCGCCAGCAGCTTGGGCGGGAACACTGAAGCTTTCTTT. This translates into CASSLGGNTEAFF. This chain joins TRBV5-1 and TRBJ1-1, with D unclear. CDR1 is SGHRS, CDR2 YFSETQ, per germline. V gave up 0 bases and J gave up 1 base, with 4 bases separating them. The CDR3 is 13 residues long.

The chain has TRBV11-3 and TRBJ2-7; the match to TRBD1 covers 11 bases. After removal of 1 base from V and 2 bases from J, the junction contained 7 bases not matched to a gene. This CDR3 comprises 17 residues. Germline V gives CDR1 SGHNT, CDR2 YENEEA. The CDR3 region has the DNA TGTGCCAGCAGCTTAGGGAGGGACAGGGGGAGCGCCTACGAGCAGTACTTC. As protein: CASSLGRDRGSAYEQYF. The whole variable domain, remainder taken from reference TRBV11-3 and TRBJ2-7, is EAGVVQSPRYKIIEKKQPVAFWCNPISGHNTLYWYLQNLGQGPELLIRYENEEAVDDSQLPKDRFSAERLKGVDSTLKIQPAELGDSAVYLCASSLGRDRGSAYEQYFGPGTRLTVT.

CDR3 region: CSVDFLAGYNEQFF. DNA of the CDR3: TGCAGCGTTGATTTTCTAGCGGGGTACAATGAGCAGTTCTTC. The chain recombines TRBV29-1 with TRBJ2-1; the match to TRBD2 covers 9 bases. Germline trimming cut 3 bases from V and 4 bases from J; bases unmatched to any gene: 4. The CDR3 sequence is 14 residues long. Germline V gene data show CDR1 as SQVTM and CDR2 as ANQGSEA.

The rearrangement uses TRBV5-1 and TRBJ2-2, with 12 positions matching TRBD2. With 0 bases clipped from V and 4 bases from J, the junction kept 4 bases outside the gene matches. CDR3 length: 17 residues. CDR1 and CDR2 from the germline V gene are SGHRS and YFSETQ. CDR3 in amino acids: CASSLVLTSGGTGELFF. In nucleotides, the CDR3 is TGCGCCAGCAGCTTGGTGTTGACTAGCGGGGGCACCGGGGAGCTGTTTTTT.

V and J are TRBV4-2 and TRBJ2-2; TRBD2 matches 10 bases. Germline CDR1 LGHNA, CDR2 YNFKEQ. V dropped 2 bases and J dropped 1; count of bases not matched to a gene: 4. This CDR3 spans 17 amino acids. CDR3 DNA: TGTGCCAGCAGCCAACCTAGCGGGGGCCTGAACACCGGGGAGCTGTTTTTT. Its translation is CASSQPSGGLNTGELFF.

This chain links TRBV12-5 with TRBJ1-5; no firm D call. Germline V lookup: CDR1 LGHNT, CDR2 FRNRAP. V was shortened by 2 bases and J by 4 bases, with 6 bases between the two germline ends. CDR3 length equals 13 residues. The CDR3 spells CASGLSENQPQHF. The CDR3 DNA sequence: TGTGCTAGTGGTTTGTCTGAGAATCAGCCCCAGCATTTT.

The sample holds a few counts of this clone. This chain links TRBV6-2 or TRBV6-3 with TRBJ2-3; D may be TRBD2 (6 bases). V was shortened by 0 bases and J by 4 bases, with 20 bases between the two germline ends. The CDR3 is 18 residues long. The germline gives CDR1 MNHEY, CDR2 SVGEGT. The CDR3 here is CASSYSRSAGPRPDTQYF. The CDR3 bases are TGTGCCAGCAGTTACTCGAGGTCGGCGGGACCCAGACCAGATACGCAGTATTTT.

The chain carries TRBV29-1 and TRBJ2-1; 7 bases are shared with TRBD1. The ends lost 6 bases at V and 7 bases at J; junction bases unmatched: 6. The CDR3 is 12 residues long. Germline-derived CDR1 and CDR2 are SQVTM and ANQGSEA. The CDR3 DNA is TGCAGCGTCGGACAGGCGAGAAATGAGCAGTTCTTC. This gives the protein CSVGQARNEQFF.

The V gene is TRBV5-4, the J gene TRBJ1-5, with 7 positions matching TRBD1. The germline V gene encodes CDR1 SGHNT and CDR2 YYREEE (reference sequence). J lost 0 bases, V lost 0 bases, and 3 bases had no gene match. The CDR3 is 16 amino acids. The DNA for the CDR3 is TGTGCCAGCAGCTTGGAGACAGGGTATAGCAATCAGCCCCAGCATTTT. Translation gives CASSLETGYSNQPQHF.

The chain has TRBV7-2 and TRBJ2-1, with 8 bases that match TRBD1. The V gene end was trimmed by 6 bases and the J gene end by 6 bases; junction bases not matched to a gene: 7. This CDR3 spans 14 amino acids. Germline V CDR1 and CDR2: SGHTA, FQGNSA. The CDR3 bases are TGTGCCAGCAGTCAGGACAGGGCGGGCAATGAGCAGTTCTTC. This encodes CASSQDRAGNEQFF. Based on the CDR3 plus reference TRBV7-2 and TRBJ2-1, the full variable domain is GAGVSQSPSNKVTEKGKDVELRCDPISGHTALYWYRQSLGQGLEFLIYFQGNSAPDKSGLPSDRFSAERTGGSVSTLTIQRTQQEDSAVYLCASSQDRAGNEQFFGPGTRLTVL.

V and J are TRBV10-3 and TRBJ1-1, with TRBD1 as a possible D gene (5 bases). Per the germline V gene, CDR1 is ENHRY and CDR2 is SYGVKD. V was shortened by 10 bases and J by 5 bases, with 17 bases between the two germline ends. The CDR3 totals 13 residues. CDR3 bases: TGTGCCACCCACCGCAGGGAAGGAACTGAAGCTTTCTTT. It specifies CATHRREGTEAFF.

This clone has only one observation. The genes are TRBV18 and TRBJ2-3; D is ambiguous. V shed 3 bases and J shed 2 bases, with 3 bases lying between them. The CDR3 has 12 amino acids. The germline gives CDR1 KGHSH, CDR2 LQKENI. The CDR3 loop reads CASSPYTDTQYF. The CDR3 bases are TGTGCCAGCTCACCTTACACAGATACGCAGTATTTT. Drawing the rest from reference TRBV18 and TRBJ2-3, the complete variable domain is NAGVMQNPRHLVRRRGQEARLRCSPMKGHSHVYWYRQLPEEGLKFMVYLQKENIIDESGMPKERFSAEFPKEGPSILRIQQVVRGDSAAYFCASSPYTDTQYFGPGTRLTVL.

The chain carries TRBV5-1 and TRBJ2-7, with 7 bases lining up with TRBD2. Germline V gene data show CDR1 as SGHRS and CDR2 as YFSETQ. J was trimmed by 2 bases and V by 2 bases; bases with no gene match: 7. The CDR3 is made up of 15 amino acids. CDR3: CASSFWAGVTYEQYF. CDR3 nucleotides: TGCGCCAGCAGCTTTTGGGCGGGAGTTACCTACGAGCAGTACTTC. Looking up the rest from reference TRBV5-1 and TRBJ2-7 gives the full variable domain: KAGVTQTPRYLIKTRGQQVTLSCSPISGHRSVSWYQQTPGQGLQFLFEYFSETQRNKGNFPGRFSGRQFSNSRSEMNVSTLELGDSALYLCASSFWAGVTYEQYFGPGTRLTVT.

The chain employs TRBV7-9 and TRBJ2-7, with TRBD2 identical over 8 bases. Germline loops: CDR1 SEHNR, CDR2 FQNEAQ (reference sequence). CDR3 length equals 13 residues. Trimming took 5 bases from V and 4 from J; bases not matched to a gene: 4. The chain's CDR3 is CASSQGLVYEQYF. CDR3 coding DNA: TGTGCCAGCAGCCAGGGACTAGTTTACGAGCAGTACTTC.

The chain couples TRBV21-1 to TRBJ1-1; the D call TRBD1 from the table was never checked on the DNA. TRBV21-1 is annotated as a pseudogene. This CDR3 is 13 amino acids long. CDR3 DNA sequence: TGTGCCAGTATACAGGGAATGAACACTGAAGCTTTCTTT. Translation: CASIQGMNTEAFF.

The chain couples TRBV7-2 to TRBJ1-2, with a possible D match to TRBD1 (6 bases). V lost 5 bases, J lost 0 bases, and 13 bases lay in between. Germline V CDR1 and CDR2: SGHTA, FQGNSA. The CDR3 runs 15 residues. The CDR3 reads CASSLKQGANYGYTF. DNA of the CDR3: TGTGCCAGCAGCCTCAAACAGGGAGCTAACTATGGCTACACCTTC.

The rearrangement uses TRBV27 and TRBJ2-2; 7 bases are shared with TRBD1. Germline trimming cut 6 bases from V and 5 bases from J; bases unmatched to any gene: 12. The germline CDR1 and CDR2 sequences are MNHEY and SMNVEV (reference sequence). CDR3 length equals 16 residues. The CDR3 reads CASSTTGYLMTGELFF. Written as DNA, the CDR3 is TGTGCCAGCAGCACGACAGGGTACTTGATGACCGGGGAGCTGTTTTTT.

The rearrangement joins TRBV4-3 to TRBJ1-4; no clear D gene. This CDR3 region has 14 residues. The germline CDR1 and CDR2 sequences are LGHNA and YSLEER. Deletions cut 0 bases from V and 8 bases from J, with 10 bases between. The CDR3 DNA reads TGCGCCAGCAGCCAAGATCAAGGGAGCGAAAAACTGTTTTTT. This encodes CASSQDQGSEKLFF.

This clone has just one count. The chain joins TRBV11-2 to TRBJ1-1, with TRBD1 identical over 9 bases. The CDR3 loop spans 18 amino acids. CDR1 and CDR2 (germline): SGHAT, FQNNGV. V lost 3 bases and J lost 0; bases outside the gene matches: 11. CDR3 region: CASSFLRGTGTMNTEAFF. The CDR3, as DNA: TGTGCCAGCAGCTTCCTTCGGGGGACAGGGACAATGAACACTGAAGCTTTCTTT.